One and the same sample provided the 8 T cell receptor beta chains below, sequenced in a study of blood T cell repertoires in COVID-19. Generated by immunoSEQ multiplex PCR, the TCRdb table keeps only in-frame clones and is missing some. The table has roughly 41,000 clones, 90% seen once. Sequencing input: peripheral blood. Receptors were obtained from a man in his 60s with active or convalescent COVID-19.

This rearrangement joins TRBV3-1 (or the pseudogene TRBV3-2) to TRBJ2-7, with D possibly TRBD1 on 5 matching bases. The CDR3 runs 13 residues. Germline V gene sequence: CDR1 LGHDT, CDR2 YNNKEL (reference sequence). V was trimmed by 1 base and J by 6 bases, leaving 10 bases between them. For the CDR3, the DNA is TGTGCCAGCAGCCAAGCATGGGGCGGCGAGCAGTACTTC. Translating gives CASSQAWGGEQYF.

The count of this clone is one. The chain recombines TRBV28 with TRBJ1-4; 9 nucleotides align to TRBD1. The CDR3 contains 15 residues. The germline CDR1 and CDR2 sequences are MDHEN and SYDVKM. With V trimmed by 6 bases and J by 6 bases, 8 bases remained unmatched. CDR3 in DNA: TGTGCCAGCAGCCGAGGACAGGGGAACGATGAAAAACTGTTTTTT. This encodes CASSRGQGNDEKLFF.

This chain connects TRBV5-1 to TRBJ2-5; 9 bases align to TRBD2. The junction had 7 bases not matched to a gene; V was cut back by 0 bases and J by 4 bases. CDR3 size: 16 residues. CDR1 is SGHRS and CDR2 is YFSETQ in the germline V gene. CDR3 region: CASSLALAGEGETQYF. CDR3 nucleotide sequence: TGCGCCAGCAGCTTGGCACTAGCGGGTGAGGGAGAGACCCAGTACTTC.

This rearrangement joins TRBV15 to TRBJ2-2; perhaps TRBD1 as D (6 bases). The germline gives CDR1 LNHNV, CDR2 YYDKDF (reference sequence). The CDR3 totals 15 residues. V was cut by 4 bases and J by 1 base, with 10 bases left in between. CDR3 loop: CATSKMDRNTGELFF. The CDR3 DNA reads TGTGCCACCAGCAAAATGGACAGGAACACCGGGGAGCTGTTTTTT.

The chain recombines TRBV7-3 with TRBJ2-7; 7 positions match TRBD1. V was clipped by 7 bases and J by 4 bases; unmatched bases: 10. The CDR3 is 14 amino acids. Germline CDR1 SGHTA, CDR2 FQGTGA. The CDR3 here is CASTLRDRSYEQYF. The CDR3, as DNA: TGTGCCAGCACCCTTCGGGACAGATCTTACGAGCAGTACTTC.

This rearrangement joins TRBV27 to TRBJ2-2, with a possible D match to TRBD2 (5 bases). Trimming cost V 0 bases and J 4 bases, with 6 bases left between them. Germline CDR1 reads MNHEY; CDR2 reads SMNVEV (reference sequence). The CDR3 runs 14 residues. CDR3 amino acids: CASSLSGSTGELFF. The CDR3 bases are TGTGCCAGCAGTTTATCTGGGAGCACCGGGGAGCTGTTTTTT.

The chain joins TRBV28 to TRBJ1-2; D uncertain. Trimming shortened V by 5 bases and J by 1 base, and 5 bases separated the two germline ends. The CDR3 loop spans 12 amino acids. Germline V gives CDR1 MDHEN, CDR2 SYDVKM. The CDR3 sequence is CASSQINYGYTF. As DNA, the CDR3 is TGTGCCAGCAGTCAGATTAACTATGGCTACACCTTC.

The gene calls are TRBV28 and TRBJ1-4; the D is unclear. This CDR3 spans 15 amino acids. Germline lookup yields CDR1 MDHEN and CDR2 SYDVKM. V lost 5 bases to trimming and J lost 7 bases, with 17 bases between them. The CDR3 nucleotides are TGTGCCAGCAGTACCTCGACTTCAGTTTTTGAAAAACTGTTTTTT. Residues: CASSTSTSVFEKLFF.